This T cell receptor (beta chain) was found in a study of T-cell reconstitution after alpha-beta-depleted transplantation in children. Broader study findings: There were reportedly several hundred expanded graft clones from which alpha-beta T cells came about two months after transplant. Day-60 TCRbeta diversity that was high in some patients was derived from surviving recipient T cells and thymic progenitors. After one year, T-cell counts and TCRbeta diversity mostly came from new T cells.

Researchers prepared the TCRbeta library using unique molecular identifiers, the study reports. TCRdb re-analysed the PCR reads in MiXCR, keeping a single row per CDR3 protein. The sample includes some 600,000 distinct CDR3 sequences, approximately 13% of them seen just once. Germline V gene data show CDR1 as SQVTM and CDR2 as ANQGSEA. The length of the CDR3 is 12 residues. The V end was cut by 5 bases, the J end by 0 bases, with 7 bases between. This clonotype was seen repeatedly, ten times or more. The antigen is unknown. The sample was PBMCs, mostly from graft donor cells, taken 360 days after TCRalphabeta/CD19-depleted stem cell transplant. J is TRBJ1-1 and V is TRBV29-1; no firm D call. This TCR was sampled from a male patient under 18 who had a stem cell transplant for acute myeloid leukemia, so the T cells may come from the graft donor. This chain's CDR3 is CSVTPVNTEAFF. CDR3 in DNA: TGCAGCGTTACGCCCGTGAACACTGAAGCTTTCTTT.